This T cell receptor beta chain appears in the sequencing data of a study of spatial heterogeneity in lung cancer. Study details: Each distinct TCR and UMI combination averaged more than ten appearances in raw reads. Study results and limitations: Expanded TCR counts, ubiquitous and regional, correlated respectively with ubiquitous and regional nonsynonymous mutation counts. Tumoral mutation counts were tracked by counts of expanded intratumoral alpha and beta TCRs.

V gave up 1 base and J gave up 4 bases; unmatched junction bases: 3. The germline V gene has CDR1 SGHTA and CDR2 FQGNSA. There are 15 residues in the CDR3. Time point in this sample: sample taken at primary tumor resection. Each CDR3 protein gets one entry after TCRdb re-called the 5' RACE reads with MiXCR. Of about 22,000 distinct CDR3 sequences listed, about 2.7% were seen once; the top ten hold roughly 7.5%. At least ten counts were recorded for this clonotype. Its antigen is not known. Sequences were derived from lung tumor tissue, sampled at surgery. This receptor was taken from a male donor with early-stage non-small cell lung cancer. The chain has TRBV7-2 and TRBJ2-3, with 9 bases aligning to TRBD2. The CDR3 nucleotides are TGTGCCAGCAGCTTAGTGGGCGGGAGGGCAGATACGCAGTATTTT. This sequence encodes CASSLVGGRADTQYF.